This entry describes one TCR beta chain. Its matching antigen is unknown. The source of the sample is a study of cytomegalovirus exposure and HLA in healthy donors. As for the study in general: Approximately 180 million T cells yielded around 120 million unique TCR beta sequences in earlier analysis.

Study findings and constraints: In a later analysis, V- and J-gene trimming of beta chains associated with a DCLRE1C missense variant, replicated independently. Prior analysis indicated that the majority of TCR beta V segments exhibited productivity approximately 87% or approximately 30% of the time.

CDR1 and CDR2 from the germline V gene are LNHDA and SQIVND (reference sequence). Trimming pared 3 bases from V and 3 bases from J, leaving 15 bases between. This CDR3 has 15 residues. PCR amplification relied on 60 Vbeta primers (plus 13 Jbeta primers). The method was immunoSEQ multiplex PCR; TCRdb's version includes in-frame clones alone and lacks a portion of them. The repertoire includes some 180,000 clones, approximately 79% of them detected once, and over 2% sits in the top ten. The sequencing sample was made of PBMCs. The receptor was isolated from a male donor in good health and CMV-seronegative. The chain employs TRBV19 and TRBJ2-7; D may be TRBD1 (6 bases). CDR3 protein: CASSISVARGYEQYF. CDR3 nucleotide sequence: TGTGCCAGTAGTATTTCGGTCGCCAGGGGCTACGAGCAGTACTTC.